The 15 T cell receptor beta chains in this list originate from one sample, sequenced in a study of cytomegalovirus exposure and HLA in healthy donors. Clones were sequenced by immunoSEQ multiplex PCR, and TCRdb holds only the in-frame ones, with some missing. The sample carries roughly 120,000 clones, approximately 89% recorded once. Specimen: PBMCs. These receptors originate from a woman aged 18-29 years in good health and CMV-seronegative.

The V and J genes are TRBV19 and TRBJ2-1; 13 nucleotides line up with TRBD2. V lost 4 bases to trimming and J lost 8 bases; unmatched junction nucleotides: 8. The V gene's germline CDR1 is LNHDA and CDR2 SQIVND (reference sequence). The CDR3 sequence is 16 residues long. As DNA, the CDR3 is TGTGCCAGTAGTACCAGACTAGCGGGAGGCATCTATGAGCAGTTCTTC. It codes for CASSTRLAGGIYEQFF.

The CDR3 loop reads CASSIVFGTRNTGELFF. CDR3 nucleotides: TGTGCCAGTAGTATAGTATTCGGGACACGAAACACCGGGGAGCTGTTTTTT. The V call is TRBV19, the J call TRBJ2-2, with a possible D match to TRBD1 (6 bases). The ends were cut back, 1 base at V and 2 bases at J, with 14 bases in the middle. The CDR3 runs to 17 residues. CDR1 is LNHDA, CDR2 SQIVND, per germline (reference sequence).

The chain carries TRBV6-4 and TRBJ2-1, with 7 positions matching TRBD2. The CDR3 has 15 amino acids. Unmatched junction bases numbered 6, after V lost 5 bases and J lost 2 bases. Germline V gene data show CDR1 as MRHNA and CDR2 as SNTAGT. CDR3 in amino acids: CASSPLAETYNEQFF. CDR3 bases: TGTGCCAGCAGTCCCCTAGCGGAGACCTACAATGAGCAGTTCTTC.

The chain combines TRBV27 with TRBJ1-2; D possibly corresponds to TRBD1 (6 bases). The CDR3 covers 14 residues. Per the germline V gene, CDR1 is MNHEY and CDR2 is SMNVEV (reference sequence). Between the trimmed V and J ends, which lost 3 bases and 8 bases, there was a span of 16 bases. CDR3 DNA: TGTGCCAGCAGTTTTAACAGGGCCGGCGGGGGCTACACCTTC. Translating it yields CASSFNRAGGGYTF.

The V and J genes are TRBV29-1 and TRBJ1-2; possible D gene TRBD1, 5 bases. In germline, CDR1 is SQVTM, CDR2 ANQGSEA. The CDR3 consists of 10 residues. Deletions cut 6 bases from V and 7 bases from J, with 9 bases between. The CDR3 region is CSVGGAGYTF. DNA of the CDR3: TGCAGCGTCGGGGGTGCTGGCTACACCTTC.

The genes are TRBV7-3 and TRBJ2-4; the D gene is possibly TRBD2 (5 bases). V dropped 4 bases and J dropped 1 base, with 8 bases sitting between them. The CDR3 is made up of 14 amino acids. Germline CDR1 reads SGHTA; CDR2 reads FQGTGA. The CDR3 DNA reads TGTGCCAGCAGCTCCGGGAAGGCCAAAAACATTCAGTACTTC. It is translated as CASSSGKAKNIQYF.

The V gene is TRBV11-2, the J gene TRBJ2-1, with D maybe TRBD1 (5 bases). The germline CDR1 and CDR2 sequences are SGHAT and FQNNGV. This CDR3 is 12 amino acids long. The ends were cut back, 0 bases at V and 14 bases at J, with 11 bases in the middle. CDR3 sequence: CASSLEWGSEFF. In nucleotides, the CDR3 is TGTGCCAGCAGCTTAGAGTGGGGCTCGGAGTTCTTC.

The rearrangement links TRBV6-1 to TRBJ2-6; D unclear. Germline V gives CDR1 MNHNS, CDR2 SASEGT. Trimming removed 6 bases from V and 2 bases from J, with 8 bases in between. This CDR3 has 14 residues. For the CDR3, the DNA is TGTGCCAGCAGGGAGAGGCCTGGGGCCAACGTCCTGACTTTC. Translation: CASRERPGANVLTF.

The CDR3 coding sequence is TGTGCCAGCAGCCCTAAGTGGGCCACAGGGGACCATGAGCAGTTCTTC. It codes for CASSPKWATGDHEQFF. The rearrangement links TRBV11-2 to TRBJ2-1, with 7 bases lining up with TRBD1. The V segment lost 5 bases and the J segment 8 bases; nucleotides outside the gene matches: 15. The V gene's germline CDR1 is SGHAT and CDR2 FQNNGV. CDR3 size: 16 residues.

The chain has TRBV4-1 and TRBJ2-7; 8 bases fit TRBD1. V gave up 0 bases and J gave up 6 bases; unmatched junction bases: 10. The CDR3 contains 16 residues. Germline V gene lookup returns CDR1 MGHRA and CDR2 YSYEKL. This CDR3 is CASSQDRSSGGVEQYF. The CDR3 coding sequence is TGCGCCAGCAGCCAAGATCGATCGTCAGGGGGCGTCGAGCAGTACTTC.

The chain uses TRBV5-1 and TRBJ2-3, with D perhaps TRBD2 (7 bases). Germline values: CDR1 SGHRS, CDR2 YFSETQ. Trimming shortened V by 0 bases and J by 5 bases, and 22 bases separated the two germline ends. This CDR3 comprises 18 residues. CDR3 loop: CASSLGGGGPLYGDTQYF. For the CDR3, the DNA is TGCGCCAGCAGCTTGGGGGGCGGGGGCCCATTATATGGAGATACGCAGTATTTT.

This chain uses TRBV9 with TRBJ2-1; maybe TRBD1 (5 bases). The CDR3 has 13 residues. Germline V gives CDR1 SGDLS, CDR2 YYNGEE. V was pared by 1 base and J by 4 bases, with 6 bases between. CDR3 sequence reads: CASSVQGYNEQFF. The CDR3 DNA follows: TGTGCCAGCAGCGTACAGGGATACAATGAGCAGTTCTTC.

This chain uses TRBV28 with TRBJ2-7; 7 bases are a match to TRBD1. CDR1 is MDHEN, CDR2 SYDVKM, per germline. V shed 6 bases and J 3 bases; nucleotides not matched to a gene: 2. The CDR3 is 12 residues long. The CDR3 DNA reads TGTGCCAGCAGGGGGGACAGCTACGAGCAGTACTTC. It codes for CASRGDSYEQYF.

The chain links TRBV28 to TRBJ2-5; 7 nucleotides match TRBD1. This CDR3 contains 17 residues. CDR1 MDHEN and CDR2 SYDVKM come from the germline V gene. The J segment lost 5 bases and the V segment lost 0 bases, leaving 12 bases of the junction unmatched. The CDR3 sequence: CASSLWRDTGVGETQYF. CDR3 in DNA: TGTGCCAGCAGTTTATGGAGAGATACAGGGGTCGGGGAGACCCAGTACTTC.

The CDR3 protein is CASSQGGGGSYEQYF. CDR3 DNA sequence: TGCGCCAGCAGCCAAGGCGGGGGAGGCTCCTACGAGCAGTACTTC. The chain carries TRBV4-3 and TRBJ2-7; TRBD2 matches at 7 bases. There are 15 residues in the CDR3. Germline CDR1 reads LGHNA; CDR2 reads YSLEER. V shed 1 base and J 0 bases; nucleotides not matched to a gene: 3.